These 31 T cell receptor beta chains originate from one sample sequenced in a study of blood T cell repertoires in COVID-19. TCRdb keeps only in-frame clones here, not all; method: immunoSEQ multiplex PCR. The repertoire holds about 200,000 clones, around nine tenths seen once, with roughly a sixth in the top ten. Sequencing used peripheral blood. The receptors derive from a man aged 50 or older with COVID-19, enrolled during active disease.

The chain carries TRBV11-2 and TRBJ2-1; TRBD2 matches at 7 bases. CDR3 length: 15 amino acids. Germline V CDR1 and CDR2: SGHAT, FQNNGV. V lost 5 bases and J lost 4; bases outside the gene matches: 8. CDR3 DNA: TGTGCCAGCAGCCCTCGGGGGGTACTATACAATGAGCAGTTCTTC. Its translation is CASSPRGVLYNEQFF.

J is TRBJ2-3 and V is TRBV4-1; D gene uncertain. Between the trimmed V and J ends, which lost 1 base and 2 bases, there was a span of 13 bases. The CDR3 loop spans 16 amino acids. The V gene's germline CDR1 is MGHRA and CDR2 YSYEKL. The CDR3 coding sequence is TGCGCCAGCAGCCAAGCCCCTTCTTTCCTCACAGATACGCAGTATTTT. It specifies CASSQAPSFLTDTQYF.

This chain links TRBV6-6 with TRBJ1-3; D not certain. From germline, CDR1 is MNHNY and CDR2 SVGAGI (reference sequence). The CDR3 totals 15 residues. Between the trimmed V and J ends, which lost 5 bases and 0 bases, there was a span of 11 bases. The CDR3 DNA reads as TGTGCCAGCAGTGCCAGATCCCCCTCTGGAAACACCATATATTTT. Residues: CASSARSPSGNTIYF.

This clone appeared a single time. The J gene is TRBJ2-7, the V gene TRBV19; D might be TRBD1 (6 bases). CDR1 is LNHDA, CDR2 SQIVND, per germline (reference sequence). Trimming removed 6 bases at V and 0 bases at J, with 9 bases between. The CDR3 has 13 amino acids. The CDR3: CASRRDTSYEQYF. CDR3 nucleotides: TGTGCCAGTAGAAGGGACACCTCCTACGAGCAGTACTTC.

This clone has a single count. The chain joins TRBV5-1 to TRBJ2-7; 11 nucleotides align to TRBD2. This CDR3 spans 15 amino acids. V lost 8 bases to trimming and J lost 7 bases; unmatched junction nucleotides: 14. From germline, CDR1 is SGHRS and CDR2 YFSETQ. In DNA, the CDR3 is TGCGCCAGTAAAATTGGGACTAGCGGAGTGGGGGAGCAGTACTTC. Protein: CASKIGTSGVGEQYF.

This chain joins TRBV28 and TRBJ1-6; the D gene is possibly TRBD1 (6 bases). The ends were cut back, 3 bases at V and 7 bases at J, with 13 bases in the middle. The germline CDR1 and CDR2 sequences are MDHEN and SYDVKM. The CDR3 consists of 15 residues. CDR3 DNA sequence: TGTGCCAGCAGTTTTGGGGGGGGCGCGAATTCACCCCTCCACTTT. Translated, it gives CASSFGGGANSPLHF.

The CDR3 here is CASSTLQNTDTQYF. The CDR3 bases are TGTGCCAGCTCAACACTACAGAACACAGATACGCAGTATTTT. This chain joins TRBV18 and TRBJ2-3; no firm D call. Trimming removed 5 bases at V and 2 bases at J, with 11 bases between. Germline V gene data show CDR1 as KGHSH and CDR2 as LQKENI. This CDR3 comprises 14 residues.

Only one count was recorded for this clone. This chain links TRBV5-6 with TRBJ2-2, with 7 positions matching TRBD1. V lost 5 bases and J lost 3; bases outside the gene matches: 1. CDR1 and CDR2 (germline): SGHDT, YYEEEE. This CDR3 comprises 13 residues. In DNA form, the CDR3 reads TGTGCCAGCAGAGGGACAGACACCGGGGAGCTGTTTTTT. Translation gives CASRGTDTGELFF.

Here the CDR3 DNA reads TGTGCCAGCAGCCCCCCAGGGGATTGGAACACTGAAGCTTTCTTT. This sequence encodes CASSPPGDWNTEAFF. V gene TRBV7-9 combines with J gene TRBJ1-1, with a tentative D call TRBD1 (6 bases). The CDR3 has 15 residues. Trimming shortened V by 5 bases and J by 1 base, and 14 bases separated the two germline ends. Germline V gene sequence: CDR1 SEHNR, CDR2 FQNEAQ (reference sequence). The full variable domain, completed using reference TRBV7-9 and TRBJ1-1, is DTGVSQNPRHKITKRGQNVTFRCDPISEHNRLYWYRQTLGQGPEFLTYFQNEAQLEKSRLLSDRFSAERPKGSFSTLEIQRTEQGDSAMYLCASSPPGDWNTEAFFGQGTRLTVV.

This chain uses TRBV7-9 with TRBJ1-2, with a weak D call TRBD1 (5 bases). The CDR3 covers 17 residues. Looked up from germline, CDR1 is SEHNR and CDR2 is FQNEAQ (reference sequence). Trimming removed 5 bases from V and 1 base from J, with 20 bases in between. The CDR3 DNA is TGTGCCAGCAGCCGTAGCCAAGGAGGGGCAATTAACTATGGCTACACCTTC. Translated: CASSRSQGGAINYGYTF.

This chain links TRBV6-5 with TRBJ2-3; 7 positions match TRBD2. The CDR3 totals 16 residues. Germline V gives CDR1 MNHEY, CDR2 SVGAGI. Germline trimming cut 0 bases from V and 2 bases from J; bases unmatched to any gene: 5. The DNA for the CDR3 is TGTGCCAGCAGTTACTCTTCGGCGGGAGTCACAGATACGCAGTATTTT. Its translation is CASSYSSAGVTDTQYF.

The chain carries TRBV25-1 and TRBJ2-7, with D possibly being TRBD2 (5 bases). CDR1 MGHDK and CDR2 SYGVNS come from the germline V gene. This CDR3 has 11 residues. Trimming took 5 bases from V and 7 from J, leaving 9 bases between them. The CDR3 here is CASSPRVEQYF. The CDR3 nucleotides are TGTGCCAGCAGTCCGCGGGTGGAGCAGTACTTC.

This sequence joins TRBV6-2 or TRBV6-3 and TRBJ2-2; TRBD2 agrees at 14 bases. The CDR3 length is 18 residues. V lost 5 bases and J lost 5; bases outside the gene matches: 10. Germline loops: CDR1 MNHEY, CDR2 SVGEGT. Here the CDR3 reads CASSPRLAGGRGTGELFF. Here the CDR3 DNA reads TGTGCCAGCAGTCCCAGACTAGCGGGGGGGCGAGGAACCGGGGAGCTGTTTTTT.

V gene TRBV19 combines with J gene TRBJ2-3; D is possibly TRBD1 (6 bases). CDR1 is LNHDA, CDR2 SQIVND, per germline (reference sequence). Trimming removed 4 bases from V and 3 bases from J, with 8 bases in between. The CDR3 sequence is 13 residues long. The CDR3, as DNA: TGTGCCAGTAGTAAGGACAGAACAGATACGCAGTATTTT. It is translated as CASSKDRTDTQYF.

The sample holds one count of this clone. CDR3 sequence reads: CASSMTGNTGELFF. CDR3 in DNA: TGTGCCAGTAGTATGACGGGGAACACCGGGGAGCTGTTTTTT. V gene TRBV19 combines with J gene TRBJ2-2; D call uncertain. Trimming took off 3 bases at V and 1 base at J, with 6 bases between the two ends. This CDR3 spans 14 amino acids. Per the germline V gene, CDR1 is LNHDA and CDR2 is SQIVND (reference sequence).

This clone is a singleton in its sample. The chain couples TRBV5-5 to TRBJ2-7, with 11 positions matching TRBD1. The length of the CDR3 is 15 residues. V trimming: 3 bases; J trimming: 1 base; junction bases outside the gene matches: 3. Germline values: CDR1 SGHKS, CDR2 YYEKEE (reference sequence). For the CDR3, the DNA is TGTGCCAGCAGCTCCAGGGACAGGGGGTCCTACGAGCAGTACTTC. Amino acid sequence: CASSSRDRGSYEQYF.

This clone was observed a handful of times. This chain connects TRBV5-6 to TRBJ2-7; D might be TRBD2 (6 bases). Looked up from germline, CDR1 is SGHDT and CDR2 is YYEEEE. The CDR3 covers 16 residues. V shed 0 bases and J shed 4 bases, with 17 bases lying between them. CDR3 residues: CASSLESRDFRYEQYF. In DNA form, the CDR3 reads TGTGCCAGCAGCTTGGAAAGCCGGGACTTTAGGTACGAGCAGTACTTC.

CDR3 in DNA: TGTGCCAGCAGTACCCCGGGACAGGGATCACCCCTCCACTTT. Protein: CASSTPGQGSPLHF. The chain joins TRBV27 to TRBJ1-6, with 9 bases matching TRBD1. This CDR3 region has 14 residues. Germline V lookup: CDR1 MNHEY, CDR2 SMNVEV (reference sequence). The J segment lost 10 bases and the V segment lost 5 bases, leaving 6 bases of the junction unmatched.

The CDR3 sequence: CASTPVPSGGPSYNEQFF. DNA of the CDR3: TGTGCCAGCACCCCGGTTCCTAGCGGGGGCCCTTCGTACAATGAGCAGTTCTTC. This chain links TRBV5-4 with TRBJ2-1, with 10 bases aligning to TRBD2. Looked up from germline, CDR1 is SGHNT and CDR2 is YYREEE (reference sequence). The CDR3 runs to 18 residues. V shed 6 bases, J shed 4 bases, and the junction held 16 bases outside the gene matches.

This clone has only one observation. The rearrangement joins TRBV15 to TRBJ1-6; D is possibly TRBD1 (6 bases). The CDR3 is made up of 16 amino acids. CDR1 is LNHNV, CDR2 YYDKDF, per germline (reference sequence). V dropped 0 bases and J dropped 9 bases, with 15 bases sitting between them. CDR3 protein: CATSRDMRGAVSPLHF. The CDR3 DNA is TGTGCCACCAGCAGAGATATGCGGGGGGCAGTTTCACCCCTCCACTTT.

V is TRBV5-6 and J is TRBJ1-5, with a possible D match to TRBD1 (6 bases). CDR3 length: 14 residues. CDR1 and CDR2 (germline): SGHDT, YYEEEE. Trimming left V 1 base short and J 7 bases short, with 12 bases between. Here the CDR3 DNA reads TGTGCCAGCAGCTTGCGCGCAGGGGACCAGCCCCAGCATTTT. Translated: CASSLRAGDQPQHF.

The chain recombines TRBV27 with TRBJ2-5; no definite D call. The germline gives CDR1 MNHEY, CDR2 SMNVEV (reference sequence). Trimming removed 0 bases from V and 4 bases from J, with 9 bases in between. This CDR3 contains 14 residues. The CDR3 is CASSLSAPGETQYF. The CDR3 nucleotides read TGTGCCAGCAGTTTATCGGCCCCGGGAGAGACCCAGTACTTC.

In its sample, this clone was seen once. The chain is built from TRBV5-6 and TRBJ1-6; 9 bases line up with TRBD1. The V and J ends lost 4 bases and 6 bases, in that order; junction bases with no gene match: 8. The germline V gene has CDR1 SGHDT and CDR2 YYEEEE. The CDR3 covers 16 residues. CDR3 sequence: CASSLYATGGNSPLHF. The CDR3 nucleotides read TGTGCCAGCAGCCTCTATGCGACAGGGGGTAATTCACCCCTCCACTTT. Looking up the rest from reference TRBV5-6 and TRBJ1-6 gives the full variable domain: DAGVTQSPTHLIKTRGQQVTLRCSPKSGHDTVSWYQQALGQGPQFIFQYYEEEERQRGNFPDRFSGHQFPNYSSELNVNALLLGDSALYLCASSLYATGGNSPLHFGNGTRLTVT.

The CDR3 spells CASGLGLAGGNEQFF. CDR3 nucleotide sequence: TGTGCTAGTGGTTTGGGACTAGCGGGAGGGAATGAGCAGTTCTTC. V and J are TRBV12-5 and TRBJ2-1; 14 bases line up with TRBD2. CDR3 length: 15 amino acids. J gave up 7 bases and V 1 base, and 0 bases lay outside the gene matches. From germline, CDR1 is LGHNT and CDR2 FRNRAP.

J is TRBJ1-5 and V is TRBV7-2; the D gene is possibly TRBD1 (5 bases). The CDR3 length is 15 residues. V gave up 5 bases and J gave up 1 base, with 12 bases separating them. The germline V gene encodes CDR1 SGHTA and CDR2 FQGNSA. The CDR3 DNA follows: TGTGCCAGCAGCGCTCAGGGAGGGAGCAATCAGCCCCAGCATTTT. The encoded protein is CASSAQGGSNQPQHF.

Comment on this clone: This same CDR3 is encoded by further DNA sequences in the sample. The J gene is TRBJ1-1, the V gene TRBV18; no reliable D call. Germline CDR1 is KGHSH and CDR2 is LQKENI. The CDR3 contains 13 residues. With 2 bases removed from V and 5 bases from J, the gap between germline ends came to 9 bases. The CDR3 reads CASSPGEGTEAFF. CDR3 nucleotides: TGTGCCAGCTCACCAGGCGAGGGAACTGAAGCTTTCTTT.

This clone was recorded once. The chain's CDR3 is CAWSGRERRNTGELFF. The CDR3 DNA sequence: TGTGCCTGGTCGGGGAGGGAAAGGCGAAACACCGGGGAGCTGTTTTTT. This chain uses TRBV30 with TRBJ2-2; TRBD2 matches at 7 bases. V dropped 5 bases and J dropped 2; count of bases not matched to a gene: 11. Germline V CDR1 and CDR2: GTSNPN, SVGIG (reference sequence). The CDR3 is 16 residues long.

This sequence joins TRBV28 and TRBJ1-5; D ambiguous. V lost 6 bases to trimming and J lost 5 bases, with 11 bases between them. Germline CDR1 MDHEN, CDR2 SYDVKM. This CDR3 has 13 residues. In DNA form, the CDR3 reads TGTGCCAGCAGCCCCGCCGGGGATCAGCCCCAGCATTTT. Its translation is CASSPAGDQPQHF.

The V call is TRBV5-1, the J call TRBJ1-2; D remains unclear. The CDR3 runs to 15 residues. The V gene's germline CDR1 is SGHRS and CDR2 YFSETQ. The V end lost 0 bases, the J end lost 7 bases, and 16 bases lay between the germline ends. The DNA of the CDR3 is TGCGCCAGCAGCTTGGGGGAGGCGAGTAGGAGTGGCTACACCTTC. Translation gives CASSLGEASRSGYTF.

This clone was detected a few times. V and J are TRBV3-1 (or the pseudogene TRBV3-2) and TRBJ2-5; weak D call: TRBD2 (5 bases). Germline V CDR1 and CDR2: LGHDT, YNNKEL (reference sequence). The CDR3 has 17 amino acids. V was pared by 0 bases and J by 5 bases, with 19 bases between. Written as DNA, the CDR3 is TGTGCCAGCAGCCAAGATGAGGCAACGCGGGTGTGGGAGACCCAGTACTTC. Amino acids: CASSQDEATRVWETQYF.

This clone was picked up a small number of times. The V gene is TRBV20-1, the J gene TRBJ2-1; D remains unclear. This CDR3 contains 11 residues. Trimming left V 3 bases short and J 10 bases short, with 10 bases between. The germline V gene encodes CDR1 DFQATT and CDR2 SNEGSKA (reference sequence). In nucleotides, the CDR3 is TGCAGTGCTAGGCTAGATTGGGAGCAGTTCTTC. Translated, it gives CSARLDWEQFF.